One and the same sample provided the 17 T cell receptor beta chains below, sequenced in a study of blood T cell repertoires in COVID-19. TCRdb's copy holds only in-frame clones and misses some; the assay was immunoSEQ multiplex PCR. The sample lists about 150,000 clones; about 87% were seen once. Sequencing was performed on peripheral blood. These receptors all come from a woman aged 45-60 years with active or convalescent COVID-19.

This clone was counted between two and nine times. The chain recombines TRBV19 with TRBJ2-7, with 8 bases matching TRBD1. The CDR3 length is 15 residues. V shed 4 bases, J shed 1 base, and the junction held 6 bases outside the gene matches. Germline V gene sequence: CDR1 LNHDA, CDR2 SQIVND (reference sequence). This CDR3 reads CASSTGQGRSYEQYF. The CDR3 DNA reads TGTGCCAGTAGTACCGGACAGGGAAGGTCCTACGAGCAGTACTTC.

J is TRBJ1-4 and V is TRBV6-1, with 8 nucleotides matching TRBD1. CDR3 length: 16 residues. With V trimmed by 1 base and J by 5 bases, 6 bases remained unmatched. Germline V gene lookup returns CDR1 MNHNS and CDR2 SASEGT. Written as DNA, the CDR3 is TGTGCCAGCAGTGAAGTCGGACAGGGCCTGAATGAAAAACTGTTTTTT. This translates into CASSEVGQGLNEKLFF.

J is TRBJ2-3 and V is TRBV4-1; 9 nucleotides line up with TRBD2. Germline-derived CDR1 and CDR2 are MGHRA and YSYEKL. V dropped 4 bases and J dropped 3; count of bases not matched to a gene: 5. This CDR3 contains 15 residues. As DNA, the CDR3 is TGCGCCAGCAGCCTGGGACTAGCAGGAACAGATACGCAGTATTTT. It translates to CASSLGLAGTDTQYF.

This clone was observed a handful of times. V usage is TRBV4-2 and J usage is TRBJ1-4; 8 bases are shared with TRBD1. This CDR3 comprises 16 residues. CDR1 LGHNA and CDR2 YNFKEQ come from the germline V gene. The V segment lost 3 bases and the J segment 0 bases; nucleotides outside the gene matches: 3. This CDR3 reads CASSHGQGATNEKLFF. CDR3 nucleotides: TGTGCCAGCAGCCACGGACAGGGTGCAACTAATGAAAAACTGTTTTTT.

The CDR3 nucleotides read TGTGCCAGCAGTGAATCCGGAATCGTAGCGAACACTGAAGCTTTCTTT. It specifies CASSESGIVANTEAFF. V and J are TRBV25-1 and TRBJ1-1; D not resolved. Trimming cost V 1 base and J 1 base, with 13 bases left between them. This CDR3 contains 16 residues. The germline V gene has CDR1 MGHDK and CDR2 SYGVNS. Full variable domain (rest looked up from reference TRBV25-1 and TRBJ1-1): EADIYQTPRYLVIGTGKKITLECSQTMGHDKMYWYQQDPGMELHLIHYSYGVNSTEKGDLSSESTVSRIRTEHFPLTLESARPSHTSQYLCASSESGIVANTEAFFGQGTRLTVV.

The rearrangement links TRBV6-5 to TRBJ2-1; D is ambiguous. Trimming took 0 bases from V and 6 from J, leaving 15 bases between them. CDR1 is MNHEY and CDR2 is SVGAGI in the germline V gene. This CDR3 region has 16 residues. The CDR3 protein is CASSYSSPSSGNEQFF. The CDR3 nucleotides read TGTGCCAGCAGTTACTCGTCACCCTCATCGGGCAATGAGCAGTTCTTC.

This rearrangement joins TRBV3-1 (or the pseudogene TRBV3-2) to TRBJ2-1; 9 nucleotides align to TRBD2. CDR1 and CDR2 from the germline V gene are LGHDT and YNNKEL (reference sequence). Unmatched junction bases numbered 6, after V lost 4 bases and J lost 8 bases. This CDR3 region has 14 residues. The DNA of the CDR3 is TGTGCCAGCAGCCGGACTAGCGCCCGGGATGAGCAGTTCTTC. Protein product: CASSRTSARDEQFF.

The CDR3 protein is CASSRQGTEAFF. The CDR3 DNA reads TGTGCCAGCAGTCGACAGGGCACTGAAGCTTTCTTT. This chain links TRBV12-3 or TRBV12-4 with TRBJ1-1, with 7 bases aligning to TRBD1. This CDR3 has 12 residues. V was clipped by 5 bases and J by 4 bases; unmatched bases: 1.

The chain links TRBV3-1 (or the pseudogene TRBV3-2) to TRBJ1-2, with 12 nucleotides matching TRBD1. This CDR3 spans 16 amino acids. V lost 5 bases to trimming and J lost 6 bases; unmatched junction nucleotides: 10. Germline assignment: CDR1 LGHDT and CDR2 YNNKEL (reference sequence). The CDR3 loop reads CASSLSGTGGANGYTF. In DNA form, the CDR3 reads TGTGCCAGCAGCTTATCCGGGACAGGGGGCGCAAATGGCTACACCTTC.

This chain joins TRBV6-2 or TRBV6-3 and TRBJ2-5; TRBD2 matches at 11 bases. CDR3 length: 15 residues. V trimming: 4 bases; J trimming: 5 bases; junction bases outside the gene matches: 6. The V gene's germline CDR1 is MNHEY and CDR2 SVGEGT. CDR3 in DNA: TGTGCCAGCAGTTGGCTAGCGGGGGGTGACGAGACCCAGTACTTC. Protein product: CASSWLAGGDETQYF.

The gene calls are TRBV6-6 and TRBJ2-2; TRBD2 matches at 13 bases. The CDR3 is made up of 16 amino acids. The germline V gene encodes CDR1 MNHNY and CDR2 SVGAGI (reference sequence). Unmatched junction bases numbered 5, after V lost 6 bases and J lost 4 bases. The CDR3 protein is CASSRTSGRFTGELFF. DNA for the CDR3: TGTGCCAGCAGCAGGACTAGCGGGAGATTCACCGGGGAGCTGTTTTTT.

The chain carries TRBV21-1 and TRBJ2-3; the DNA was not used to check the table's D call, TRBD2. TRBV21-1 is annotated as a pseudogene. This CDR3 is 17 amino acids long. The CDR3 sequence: CASSKGWYGESTDTQYF. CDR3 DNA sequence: TGTGCCAGCAGCAAAGGGTGGTACGGAGAGAGCACAGATACGCAGTATTTT.

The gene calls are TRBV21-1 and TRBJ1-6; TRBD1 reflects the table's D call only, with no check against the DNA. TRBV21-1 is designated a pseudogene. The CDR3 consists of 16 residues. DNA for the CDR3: TGTGCCAGCAGCAGTATCCCCGACAGGGATAATTCACCCCTCCACTTT. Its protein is CASSSIPDRDNSPLHF.

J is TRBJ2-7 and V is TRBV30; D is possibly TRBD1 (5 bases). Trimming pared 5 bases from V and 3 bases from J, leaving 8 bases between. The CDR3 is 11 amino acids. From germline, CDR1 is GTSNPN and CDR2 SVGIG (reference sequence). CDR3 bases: TGTGCCTGGCAGGGCAGCTACGAGCAGTACTTC. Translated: CAWQGSYEQYF. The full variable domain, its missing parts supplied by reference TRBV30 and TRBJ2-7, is SQTIHQWPATLVQPVGSPLSLECTVEGTSNPNLYWYRQAAGRGLQLLFYSVGIGQISSEVPQNLSASRPQDRQFILSSKKLLLSDSGFYLCAWQGSYEQYFGPGTRLTVT.

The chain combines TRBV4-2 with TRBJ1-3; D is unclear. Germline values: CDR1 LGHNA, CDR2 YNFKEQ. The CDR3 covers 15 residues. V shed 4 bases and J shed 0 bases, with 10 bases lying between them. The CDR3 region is CASSPKVVSGNTIYF. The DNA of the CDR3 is TGTGCCAGCAGCCCTAAAGTAGTCTCTGGAAACACCATATATTTT.

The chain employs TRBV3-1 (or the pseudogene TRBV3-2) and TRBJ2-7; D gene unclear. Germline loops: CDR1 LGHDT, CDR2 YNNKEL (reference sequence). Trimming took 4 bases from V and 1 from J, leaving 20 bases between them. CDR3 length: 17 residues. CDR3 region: CASSPHATKVESYEQYF. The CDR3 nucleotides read TGTGCCAGCAGCCCTCATGCCACTAAGGTGGAGTCCTACGAGCAGTACTTC.

In DNA form, the CDR3 reads TGTGCCAGCAGCTTAGACAGGGGAGATAATTCACCCCTCCACTTT. It codes for CASSLDRGDNSPLHF. The chain has TRBV7-2 and TRBJ1-6; 7 nucleotides match TRBD1. The CDR3 totals 15 residues. The ends lost 1 base at V and 5 bases at J; junction bases unmatched: 2. Germline loops: CDR1 SGHTA, CDR2 FQGNSA.